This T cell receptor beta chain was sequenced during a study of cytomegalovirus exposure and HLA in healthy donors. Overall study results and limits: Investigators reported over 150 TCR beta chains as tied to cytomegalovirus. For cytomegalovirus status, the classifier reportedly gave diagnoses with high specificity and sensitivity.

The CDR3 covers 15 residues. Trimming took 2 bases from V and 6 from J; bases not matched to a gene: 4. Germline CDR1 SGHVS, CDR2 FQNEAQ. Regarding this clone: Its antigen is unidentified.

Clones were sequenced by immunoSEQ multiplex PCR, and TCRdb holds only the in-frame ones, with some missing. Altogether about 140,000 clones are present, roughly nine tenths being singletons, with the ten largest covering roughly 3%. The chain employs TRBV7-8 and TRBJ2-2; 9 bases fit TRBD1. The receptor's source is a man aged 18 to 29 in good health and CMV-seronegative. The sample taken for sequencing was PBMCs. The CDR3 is CASSLPRDRAGELFF. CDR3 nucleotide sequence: TGTGCCAGCAGCTTACCAAGGGACAGGGCCGGGGAGCTGTTTTTT. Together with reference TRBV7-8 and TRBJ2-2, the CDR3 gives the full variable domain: GAGVSQSPRYKVAKRGQDVALRCDPISGHVSLFWYQQALGQGPEFLTYFQNEAQLDKSGLPSDRFFAERPEGSVSTLKIQRTQQEDSAVYLCASSLPRDRAGELFFGEGSRLTVL.